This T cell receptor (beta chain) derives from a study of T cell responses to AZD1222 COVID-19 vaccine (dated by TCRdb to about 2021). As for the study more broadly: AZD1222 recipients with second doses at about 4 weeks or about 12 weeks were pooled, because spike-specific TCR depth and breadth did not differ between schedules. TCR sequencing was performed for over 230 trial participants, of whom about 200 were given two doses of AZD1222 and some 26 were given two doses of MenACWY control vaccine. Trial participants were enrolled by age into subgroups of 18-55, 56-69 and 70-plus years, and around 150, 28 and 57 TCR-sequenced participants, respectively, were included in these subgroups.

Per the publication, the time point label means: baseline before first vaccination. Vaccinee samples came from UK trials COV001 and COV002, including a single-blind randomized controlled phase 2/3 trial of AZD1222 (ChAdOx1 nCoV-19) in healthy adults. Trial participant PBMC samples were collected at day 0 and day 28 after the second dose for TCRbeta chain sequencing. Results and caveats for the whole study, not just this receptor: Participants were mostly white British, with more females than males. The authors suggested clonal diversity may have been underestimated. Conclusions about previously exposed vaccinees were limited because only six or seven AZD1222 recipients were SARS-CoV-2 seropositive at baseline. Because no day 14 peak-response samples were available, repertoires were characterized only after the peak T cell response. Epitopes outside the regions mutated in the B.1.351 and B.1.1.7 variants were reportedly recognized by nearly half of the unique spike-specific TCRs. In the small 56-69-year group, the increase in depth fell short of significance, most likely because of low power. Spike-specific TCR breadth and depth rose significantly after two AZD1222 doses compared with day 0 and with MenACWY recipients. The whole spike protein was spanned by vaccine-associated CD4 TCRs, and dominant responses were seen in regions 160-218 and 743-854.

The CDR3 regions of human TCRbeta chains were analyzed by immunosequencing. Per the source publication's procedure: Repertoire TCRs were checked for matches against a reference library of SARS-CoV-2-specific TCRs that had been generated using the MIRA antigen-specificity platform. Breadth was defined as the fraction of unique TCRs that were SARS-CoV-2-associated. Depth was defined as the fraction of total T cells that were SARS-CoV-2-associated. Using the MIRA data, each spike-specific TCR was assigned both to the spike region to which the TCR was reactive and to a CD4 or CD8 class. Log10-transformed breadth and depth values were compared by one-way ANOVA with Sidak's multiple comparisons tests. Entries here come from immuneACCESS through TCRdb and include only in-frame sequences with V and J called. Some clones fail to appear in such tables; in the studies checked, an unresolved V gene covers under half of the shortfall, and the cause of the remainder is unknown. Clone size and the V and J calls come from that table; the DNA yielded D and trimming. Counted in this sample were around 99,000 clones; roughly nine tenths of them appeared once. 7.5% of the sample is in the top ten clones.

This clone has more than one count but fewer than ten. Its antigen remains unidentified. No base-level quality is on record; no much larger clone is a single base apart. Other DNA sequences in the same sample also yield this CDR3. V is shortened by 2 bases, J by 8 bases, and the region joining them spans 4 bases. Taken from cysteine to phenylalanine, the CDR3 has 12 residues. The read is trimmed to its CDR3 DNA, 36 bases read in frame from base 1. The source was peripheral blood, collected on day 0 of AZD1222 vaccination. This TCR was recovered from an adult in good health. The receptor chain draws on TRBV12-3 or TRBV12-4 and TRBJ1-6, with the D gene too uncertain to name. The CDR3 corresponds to CASSLSDSPLHF. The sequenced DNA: TGTGCCAGCAGTTTATCGGATTCACCCCTCCACTTT.